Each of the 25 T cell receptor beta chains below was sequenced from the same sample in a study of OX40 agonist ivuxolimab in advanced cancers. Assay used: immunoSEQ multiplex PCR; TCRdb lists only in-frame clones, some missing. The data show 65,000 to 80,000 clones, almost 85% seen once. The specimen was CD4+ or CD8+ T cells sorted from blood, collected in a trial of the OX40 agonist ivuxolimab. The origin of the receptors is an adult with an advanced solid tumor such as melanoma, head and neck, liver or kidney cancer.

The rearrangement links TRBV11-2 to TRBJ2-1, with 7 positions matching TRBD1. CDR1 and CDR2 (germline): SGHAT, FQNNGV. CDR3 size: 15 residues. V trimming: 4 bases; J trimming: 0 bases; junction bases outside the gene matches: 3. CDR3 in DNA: TGTGCCAGCAGCTCCTGGGACAGCTCCTACAATGAGCAGTTCTTC. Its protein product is CASSSWDSSYNEQFF.

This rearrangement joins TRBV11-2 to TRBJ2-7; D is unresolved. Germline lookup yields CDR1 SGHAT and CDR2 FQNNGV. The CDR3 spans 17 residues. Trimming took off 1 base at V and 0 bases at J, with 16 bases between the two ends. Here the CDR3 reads CASSLVLGGSSSYEQYF. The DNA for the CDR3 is TGTGCCAGCAGCTTAGTTCTTGGTGGGTCTAGCTCCTACGAGCAGTACTTC.

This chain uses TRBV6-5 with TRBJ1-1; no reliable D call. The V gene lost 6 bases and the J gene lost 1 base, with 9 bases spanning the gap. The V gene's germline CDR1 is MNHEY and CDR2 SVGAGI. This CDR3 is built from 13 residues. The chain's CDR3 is CASRPNKNTEAFF. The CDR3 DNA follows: TGTGCCAGCAGACCAAACAAGAACACTGAAGCTTTCTTT.

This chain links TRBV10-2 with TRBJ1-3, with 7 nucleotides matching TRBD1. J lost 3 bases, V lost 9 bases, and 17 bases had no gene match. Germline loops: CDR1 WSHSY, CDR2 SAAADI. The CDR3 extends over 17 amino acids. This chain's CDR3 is CAREVFRGRSLGNTIYF. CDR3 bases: TGCGCCAGGGAGGTTTTTAGGGGGCGATCGCTTGGAAACACCATATATTTT.

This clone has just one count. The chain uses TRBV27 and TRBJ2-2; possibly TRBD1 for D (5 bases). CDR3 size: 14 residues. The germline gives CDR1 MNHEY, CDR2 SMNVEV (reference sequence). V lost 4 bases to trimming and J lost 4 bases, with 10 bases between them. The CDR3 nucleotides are TGTGCCAGCAGTTCAGGGTTGGGCACCGGGGAGCTGTTTTTT. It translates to CASSSGLGTGELFF.

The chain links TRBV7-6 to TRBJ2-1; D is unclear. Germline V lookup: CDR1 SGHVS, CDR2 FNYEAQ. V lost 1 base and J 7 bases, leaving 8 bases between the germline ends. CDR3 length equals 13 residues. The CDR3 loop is CASSLGPGNEQFF. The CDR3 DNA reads TGTGCCAGCAGCTTAGGTCCTGGGAATGAGCAGTTCTTC.

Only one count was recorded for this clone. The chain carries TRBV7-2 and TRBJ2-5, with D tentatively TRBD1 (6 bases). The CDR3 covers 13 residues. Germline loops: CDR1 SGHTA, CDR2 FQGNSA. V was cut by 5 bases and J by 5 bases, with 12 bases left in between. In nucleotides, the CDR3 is TGTGCCAGCAGCACTCAGGGGCCGGAGACCCAGTACTTC. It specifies CASSTQGPETQYF.

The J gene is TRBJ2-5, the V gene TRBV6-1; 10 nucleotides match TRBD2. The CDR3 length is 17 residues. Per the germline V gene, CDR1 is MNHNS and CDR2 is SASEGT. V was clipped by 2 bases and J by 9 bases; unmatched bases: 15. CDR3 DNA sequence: TGTGCCAGCAGTGAACCACTAGCGGGATATGTGGGTAAGGCCCAGTACTTC. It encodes CASSEPLAGYVGKAQYF.

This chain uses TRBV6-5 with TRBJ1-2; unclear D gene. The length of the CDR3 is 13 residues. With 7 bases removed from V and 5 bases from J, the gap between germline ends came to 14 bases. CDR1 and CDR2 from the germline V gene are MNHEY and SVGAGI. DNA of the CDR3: TGTGCCAGCACCTGGACCGACAAATATGGCTACACCTTC. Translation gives CASTWTDKYGYTF.

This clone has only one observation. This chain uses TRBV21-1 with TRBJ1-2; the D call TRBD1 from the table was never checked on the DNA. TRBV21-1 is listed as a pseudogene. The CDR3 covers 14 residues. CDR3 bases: TGTGCCAGCAGCAAAGGGGGCTGCACCTTTAGCTACACCTTC. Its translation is CASSKGGCTFSYTF.

The CDR3 nucleotides read TGTGCCTGGAGTGAGAACAGAGGAGAGCAGTACTTC. Amino acid sequence: CAWSENRGEQYF. The rearrangement joins TRBV30 to TRBJ2-7, with D hard to call. The CDR3 is 12 residues long. The germline V gene encodes CDR1 GTSNPN and CDR2 SVGIG (reference sequence). Trimming left V 1 base short and J 7 bases short, with 11 bases between.

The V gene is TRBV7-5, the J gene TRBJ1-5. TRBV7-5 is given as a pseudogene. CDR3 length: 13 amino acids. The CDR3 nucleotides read TGTGCCAGCAGCTTAGGGCCTAACGGGCCCCAGCATTTT. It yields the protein CASSLGPNGPQHF.

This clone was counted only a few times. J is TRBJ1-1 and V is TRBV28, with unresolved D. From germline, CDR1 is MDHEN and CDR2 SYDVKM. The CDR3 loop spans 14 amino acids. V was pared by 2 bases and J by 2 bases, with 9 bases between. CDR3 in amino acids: CASSLGRINTEAFF. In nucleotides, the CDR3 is TGTGCCAGCAGTTTAGGGCGGATAAACACTGAAGCTTTCTTT.

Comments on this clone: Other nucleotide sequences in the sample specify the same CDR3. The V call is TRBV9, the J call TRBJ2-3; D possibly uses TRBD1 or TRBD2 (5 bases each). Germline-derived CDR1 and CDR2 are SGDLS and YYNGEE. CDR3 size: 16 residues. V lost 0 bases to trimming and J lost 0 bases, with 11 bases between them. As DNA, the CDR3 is TGTGCCAGCAGCGTAGGGTGGGGCGGGAGCACAGATACGCAGTATTTT. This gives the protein CASSVGWGGSTDTQYF.

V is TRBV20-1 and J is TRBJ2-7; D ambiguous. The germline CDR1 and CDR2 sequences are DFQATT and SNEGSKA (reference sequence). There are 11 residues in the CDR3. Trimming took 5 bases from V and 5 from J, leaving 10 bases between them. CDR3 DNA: TGCAGTGCTTCTAGGACGGACGAGCAGTACTTC. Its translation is CSASRTDEQYF.

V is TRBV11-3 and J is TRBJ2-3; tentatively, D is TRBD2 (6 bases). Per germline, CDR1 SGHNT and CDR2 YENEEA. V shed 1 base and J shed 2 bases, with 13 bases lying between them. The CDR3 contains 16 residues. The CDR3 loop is CASSLGGDSPTDTQYF. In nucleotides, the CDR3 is TGTGCCAGCAGCTTAGGCGGGGATTCCCCCACAGATACGCAGTATTTT.

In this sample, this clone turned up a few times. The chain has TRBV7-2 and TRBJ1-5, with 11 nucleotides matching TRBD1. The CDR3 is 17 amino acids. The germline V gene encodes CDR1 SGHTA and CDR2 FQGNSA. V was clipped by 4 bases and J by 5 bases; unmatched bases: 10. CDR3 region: CASSSWTGGALHQPQHF. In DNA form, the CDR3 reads TGTGCCAGCAGCTCCTGGACAGGGGGCGCTTTGCATCAGCCCCAGCATTTT.

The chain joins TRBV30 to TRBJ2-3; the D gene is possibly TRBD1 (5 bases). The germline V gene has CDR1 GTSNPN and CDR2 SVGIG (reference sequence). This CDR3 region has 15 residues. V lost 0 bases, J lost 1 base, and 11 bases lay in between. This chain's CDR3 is CAWSVGQGGTDTQYF. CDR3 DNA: TGTGCCTGGAGTGTAGGGCAGGGCGGCACAGATACGCAGTATTTT.

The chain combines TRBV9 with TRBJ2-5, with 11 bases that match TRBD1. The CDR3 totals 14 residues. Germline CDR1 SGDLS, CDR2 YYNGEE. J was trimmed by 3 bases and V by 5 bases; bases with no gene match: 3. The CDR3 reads CASSRTGGEETQYF. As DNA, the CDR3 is TGTGCCAGCAGTCGGACAGGGGGCGAAGAGACCCAGTACTTC.

The CDR3: CASRDRPGSNQPQHF. The CDR3 nucleotides are TGTGCCAGCAGAGACAGACCAGGGAGCAATCAGCCCCAGCATTTT. The chain couples TRBV4-2 to TRBJ1-5, with a tentative D call TRBD1 (5 bases). Germline V gene data show CDR1 as LGHNA and CDR2 as YNFKEQ. Trimming left V 6 bases short and J 1 base short, with 13 bases between. The CDR3 runs to 15 residues.

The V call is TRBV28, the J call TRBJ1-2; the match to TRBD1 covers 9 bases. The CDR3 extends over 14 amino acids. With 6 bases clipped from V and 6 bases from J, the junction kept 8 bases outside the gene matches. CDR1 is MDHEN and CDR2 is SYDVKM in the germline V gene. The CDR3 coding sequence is TGTGCCAGCAGGGGGGGGGACAGGGACCATGGCTACACCTTC. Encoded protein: CASRGGDRDHGYTF.

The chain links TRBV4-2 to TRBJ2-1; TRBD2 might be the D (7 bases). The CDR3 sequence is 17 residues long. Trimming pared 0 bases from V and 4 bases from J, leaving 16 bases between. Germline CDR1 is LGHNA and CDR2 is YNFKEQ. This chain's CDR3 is CASSQDSGGGQYNEQFF. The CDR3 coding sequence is TGTGCCAGCAGCCAAGATAGTGGCGGGGGACAATACAATGAGCAGTTCTTC.

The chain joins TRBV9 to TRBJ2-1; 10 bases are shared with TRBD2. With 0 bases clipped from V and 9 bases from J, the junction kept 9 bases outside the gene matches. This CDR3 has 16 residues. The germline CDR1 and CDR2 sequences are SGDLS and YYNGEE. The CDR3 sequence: CASSVGASGSKSEQFF. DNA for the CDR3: TGTGCCAGCAGCGTAGGGGCTAGCGGGAGTAAGAGTGAGCAGTTCTTC.

In DNA form, the CDR3 reads TGTGCCAGCAGCCAAGATTACCCGCAGGGTCTCTACTATGGCTACACCTTC. Its protein product is CASSQDYPQGLYYGYTF. The chain couples TRBV4-2 to TRBJ1-2; weak D call: TRBD1 (5 bases). With 0 bases removed from V and 3 bases from J, the gap between germline ends came to 17 bases. Germline V gene data show CDR1 as LGHNA and CDR2 as YNFKEQ. This CDR3 has 17 residues.

This CDR3 is CASSQRAGSAYEQYF. Written as DNA, the CDR3 is TGTGCCAGCAGCCAACGAGCGGGCTCAGCCTACGAGCAGTACTTC. V usage is TRBV4-2 and J usage is TRBJ2-7; possible D gene TRBD2, 6 bases. This CDR3 is 15 amino acids long. Trimming shortened V by 2 bases and J by 2 bases, and 13 bases separated the two germline ends. Per germline, CDR1 LGHNA and CDR2 YNFKEQ.